The clone carrying this T cell receptor beta chain has at least ten counts. Its target is not known. Quantitative barcoded 5'-RACE was used to prepare TCR beta libraries. From the 5' RACE reads, TCRdb called clonotypes with MiXCR, one entry per CDR3 protein. The data contain about 800,000 distinct CDR3 sequences, 12% of them singletons. The data derive from a study of CD8 T cells in ankylosing spondylitis. The germline gives CDR1 LGHDT, CDR2 YNNKEL (reference sequence). V lost 0 bases and J lost 10; bases outside the gene matches: 21. This CDR3 is built from 21 residues. Broader study findings: Within ankylosing spondylitis blood, a TCR beta motif made up of eight or nine highly homologous variants appeared to be characteristic.

The chain couples TRBV3-1 to TRBJ2-3; 14 bases align to TRBD2. Sequencing was done on a sample of blood, either unsorted or a sorted T cell fraction (not recorded which). This receptor was identified in a male donor with ankylosing spondylitis. The chain's CDR3 is CASSQERRLAGGDAGFQAQYF. The CDR3 coding sequence is TGTGCCAGCAGCCAAGAGCGGCGACTAGCGGGAGGGGACGCGGGCTTTCAGGCGCAGTATTTT.